This entry is about one T cell receptor beta chain. The data originate from a study of blood T cell repertoires in COVID-19. Whole-study context: Samples representing acute and convalescent COVID-19 were sourced from the United States, Italy and Spain.

In the original processing: Reference gene primer amplification gave estimated nucleated cell counts. Libraries were prepared by immunoSEQ multiplex PCR; TCRdb keeps only in-frame clonotypes and omits some of them. The DNA was the basis for D and trimming; V, J and clone size are from that table. This sample yields about 310,000 clones, of which 90% are seen a single time; under 1.1% belongs to the top ten. Trimming at V came to 8 bases and at J to 4 bases, leaving 8 bases not matched to a gene. This CDR3 spans 13 amino acids. Germline V gene data show CDR1 as SGHTA and CDR2 as FQGNSA. Sequencing input: peripheral blood. The source of this sequence is a woman in her 40s with COVID-19, enrolled during active disease. The chain carries TRBV7-2 and TRBJ2-7, with 7 nucleotides matching TRBD1. The CDR3 DNA is TGTGCCAGCGGCAGGGACAGCAGATACGAGCAGTACTTC. As protein: CASGRDSRYEQYF.